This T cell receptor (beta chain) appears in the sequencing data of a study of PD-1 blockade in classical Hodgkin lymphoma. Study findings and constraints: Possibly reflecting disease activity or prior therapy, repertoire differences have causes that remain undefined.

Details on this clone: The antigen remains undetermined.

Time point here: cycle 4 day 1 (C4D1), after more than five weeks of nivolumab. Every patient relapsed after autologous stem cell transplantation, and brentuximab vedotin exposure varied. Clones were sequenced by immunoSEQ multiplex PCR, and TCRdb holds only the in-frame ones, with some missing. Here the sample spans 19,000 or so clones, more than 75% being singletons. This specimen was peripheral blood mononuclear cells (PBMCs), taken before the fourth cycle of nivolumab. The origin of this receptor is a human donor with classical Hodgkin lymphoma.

The CDR3 is CASSAGTGPYNEQFF. In nucleotides, the CDR3 is TGTGCCAGCAGCGCCGGGACAGGGCCCTACAATGAGCAGTTCTTC. The chain couples TRBV7-3 to TRBJ2-1, with TRBD1 matching over 9 bases. Germline CDR1 and CDR2: SGHTA and FQGTGA. J was trimmed by 2 bases and V by 5 bases; bases with no gene match: 4. This CDR3 region has 15 residues. The variable domain in full, completed from reference TRBV7-3 and TRBJ2-1, reads GAGVSQTPSNKVTEKGKYVELRCDPISGHTALYWYRQSLGQGPEFLIYFQGTGAADDSGLPNDRFFAVRPEGSVSTLKIQRTERGDSAVYLCASSAGTGPYNEQFFGPGTRLTVL.